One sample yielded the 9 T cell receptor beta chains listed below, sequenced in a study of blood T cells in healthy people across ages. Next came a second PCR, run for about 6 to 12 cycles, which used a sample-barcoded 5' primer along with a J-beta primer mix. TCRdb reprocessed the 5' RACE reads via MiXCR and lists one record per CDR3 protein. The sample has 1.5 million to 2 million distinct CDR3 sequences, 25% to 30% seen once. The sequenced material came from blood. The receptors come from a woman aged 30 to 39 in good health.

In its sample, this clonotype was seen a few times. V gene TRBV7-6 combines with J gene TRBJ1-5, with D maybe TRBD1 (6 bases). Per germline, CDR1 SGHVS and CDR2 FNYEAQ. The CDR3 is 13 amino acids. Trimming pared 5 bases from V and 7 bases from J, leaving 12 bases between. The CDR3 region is CASSQVRGQPQHF. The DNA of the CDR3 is TGTGCCAGCAGCCAGGTCAGGGGCCAGCCCCAGCATTTT. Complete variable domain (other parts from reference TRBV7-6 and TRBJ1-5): GAGVSQSPRYKVTKRGQDVALRCDPISGHVSLYWYRQALGQGPEFLTYFNYEAQQDKSGLPNDRFSAERPEGSISTLTIQRTEQRDSAMYRCASSQVRGQPQHFGDGTRLSIL.

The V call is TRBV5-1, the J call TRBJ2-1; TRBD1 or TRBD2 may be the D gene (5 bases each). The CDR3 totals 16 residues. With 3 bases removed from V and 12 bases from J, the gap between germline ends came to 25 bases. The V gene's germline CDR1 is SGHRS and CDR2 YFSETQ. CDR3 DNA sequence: TGCGCCAGCAGCTCAACAGGTTACGAGGGGAAGTACGGGCAGTTCTTC. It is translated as CASSSTGYEGKYGQFF.

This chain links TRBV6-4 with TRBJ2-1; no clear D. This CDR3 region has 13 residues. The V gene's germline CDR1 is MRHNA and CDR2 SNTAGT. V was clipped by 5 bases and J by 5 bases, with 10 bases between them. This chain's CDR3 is CASSSSPDNEQFF. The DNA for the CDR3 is TGTGCCAGCAGTTCATCTCCCGACAATGAGCAGTTCTTC.

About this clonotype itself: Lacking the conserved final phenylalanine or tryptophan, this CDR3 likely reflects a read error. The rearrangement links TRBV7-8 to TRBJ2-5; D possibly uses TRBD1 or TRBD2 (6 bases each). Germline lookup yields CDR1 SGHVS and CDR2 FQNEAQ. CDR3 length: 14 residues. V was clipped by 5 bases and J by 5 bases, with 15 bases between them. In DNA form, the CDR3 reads TGTGCCAGCAGCCCCCGGGGGCCGGTGGAGACCCAGTACATC. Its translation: CASSPRGPVETQYI.

CDR3 coding DNA: TGCAGCGTTGAAAGGGACCCTTCCGGGTACAATGAGCAGTTCTTC. Its protein is CSVERDPSGYNEQFF. The chain is built from TRBV29-1 and TRBJ2-1; TRBD1 or TRBD2 may be the D gene (5 bases each). CDR3 length equals 15 residues. The germline V and J ends were trimmed by 2 bases and 4 bases, with 15 bases remaining between them. Germline V gene sequence: CDR1 SQVTM, CDR2 ANQGSEA.

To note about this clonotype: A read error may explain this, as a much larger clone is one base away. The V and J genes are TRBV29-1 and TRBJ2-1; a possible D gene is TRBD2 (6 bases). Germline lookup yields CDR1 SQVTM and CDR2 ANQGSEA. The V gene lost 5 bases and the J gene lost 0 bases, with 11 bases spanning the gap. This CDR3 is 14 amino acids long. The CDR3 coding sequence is TGCAGCGTTAGCGGGTCCGGCTCCTACAATGAGCAGTTCTTC. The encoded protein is CSVSGSGSYNEQFF.

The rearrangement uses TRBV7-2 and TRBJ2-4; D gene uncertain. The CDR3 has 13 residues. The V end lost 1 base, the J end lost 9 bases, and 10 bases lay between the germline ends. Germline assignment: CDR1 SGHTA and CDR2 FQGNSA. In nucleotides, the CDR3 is TGTGCCAGCAGCTTAGAAGGGTTGGGCATTCAGTACTTC. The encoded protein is CASSLEGLGIQYF.

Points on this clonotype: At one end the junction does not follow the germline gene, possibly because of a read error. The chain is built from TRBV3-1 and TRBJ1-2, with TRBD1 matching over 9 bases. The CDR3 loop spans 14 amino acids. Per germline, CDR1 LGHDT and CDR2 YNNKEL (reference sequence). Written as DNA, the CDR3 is TGTACCAGCGGGAGAGGGACAGGGAACTATGGCTACACCTTC. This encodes CTSGRGTGNYGYTF. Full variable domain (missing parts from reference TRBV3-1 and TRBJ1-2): DTAVSQTPKYLVTQMGNDKSIKCEQNLGHDTMYWYKQDSKKFLKIMFSYNNKELIINETVPNRFSPKSPDKAHLNLHINSLELGDSAVYFCTSGRGTGNYGYTFGSGTRLTVV.

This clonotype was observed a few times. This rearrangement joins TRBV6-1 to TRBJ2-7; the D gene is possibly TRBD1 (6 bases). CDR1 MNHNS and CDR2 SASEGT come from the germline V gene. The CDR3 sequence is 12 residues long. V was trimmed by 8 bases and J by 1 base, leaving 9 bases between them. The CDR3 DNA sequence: TGTGCCAGCCGGACAGCTTCCTACGAGCAGTACTTC. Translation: CASRTASYEQYF.